These 29 T cell receptor beta chains came from one sample sequenced in a study of cytomegalovirus exposure and HLA in healthy donors. A multiplex PCR was run with 60 Vbeta primers and 13 Jbeta primers. Some clones are missing from TCRdb's copy, which holds only in-frame ones; the method was immunoSEQ multiplex PCR. The data show under 90,000 clones, and the top ten clones hold over 15%. Sequencing was carried out using PBMCs. The origin of the receptors is a man in his fifties or sixties in good health and CMV-seropositive.

The J gene is TRBJ1-5, the V gene TRBV30; possibly TRBD1 for D (6 bases). Trimming left V 1 base short and J 4 bases short, with 8 bases between. CDR1 and CDR2 from the germline V gene are GTSNPN and SVGIG (reference sequence). This CDR3 is 13 amino acids long. CDR3 nucleotides: TGTGCCTGGAGTGGGACAGATAATCAGCCCCAGCATTTT. Translating it yields CAWSGTDNQPQHF.

The CDR3 region has the DNA TGTGCCAGCAGCTCTCTAGCGCGACGCGATGAGCAGTTCTTC. Its protein product is CASSSLARRDEQFF. The chain recombines TRBV5-4 with TRBJ2-1; D perhaps matches TRBD2 (6 bases). The CDR3 consists of 14 residues. CDR1 is SGHNT and CDR2 is YYREEE in the germline V gene (reference sequence). V was pared by 3 bases and J by 8 bases, with 15 bases between.

V gene TRBV6-1 combines with J gene TRBJ1-4, with D perhaps TRBD1 (6 bases). The CDR3 is 14 amino acids. Germline V gene sequence: CDR1 MNHNS, CDR2 SASEGT. The ends were cut back, 6 bases at V and 8 bases at J, with 16 bases in the middle. CDR3 coding DNA: TGTGCCAGCAGGAGGGGGGGGGCAGGGGAAAAACTGTTTTTT. Protein sequence: CASRRGGAGEKLFF.

This rearrangement joins TRBV10-2 to TRBJ2-7; possibly TRBD2 for D (5 bases). The CDR3 has 14 residues. Per the germline V gene, CDR1 is WSHSY and CDR2 is SAAADI. Trimming stripped 4 bases from V and 5 bases from J, with 15 bases between. CDR3 amino acids: CASSGGLLRNEQYV. In DNA, the CDR3 is TGCGCCAGCAGTGGTGGACTCTTGAGGAACGAGCAGTACGTC.

This chain uses TRBV6-1 with TRBJ1-1; a possible D gene is TRBD1 (6 bases). Germline V gene lookup returns CDR1 MNHNS and CDR2 SASEGT. The V gene lost 3 bases and the J gene lost 1 base, with 12 bases spanning the gap. The CDR3 extends over 15 amino acids. The CDR3 nucleotides are TGTGCCAGCAGTGAGGGAACAGGGTGGAACACTGAAGCTTTCTTT. Translated: CASSEGTGWNTEAFF.

V and J are TRBV19 and TRBJ2-1, with 11 positions matching TRBD2. This CDR3 has 20 residues. Trimming cost V 1 base and J 4 bases; bases outside gene matches: 15. CDR1 LNHDA and CDR2 SQIVND come from the germline V gene (reference sequence). Written as DNA, the CDR3 is TGTGCCAGTAGTATAGTTCCGGGACTAGCGGACCCGACTACATACAATGAGCAGTTCTTC. Its protein product is CASSIVPGLADPTTYNEQFF.

The chain links TRBV18 to TRBJ2-1; 11 bases agree with TRBD2. From germline, CDR1 is KGHSH and CDR2 LQKENI. With V trimmed by 2 bases and J by 2 bases, 2 bases remained unmatched. The CDR3 runs 16 residues. The CDR3 protein is CASSPTSGRTYNEQFF. CDR3 DNA: TGTGCCAGCTCACCAACTAGCGGGAGAACCTACAATGAGCAGTTCTTC.

The chain uses TRBV19 and TRBJ2-1; 12 bases map to TRBD2. CDR3 length: 15 amino acids. J lost 5 bases, V lost 3 bases, and 2 bases had no gene match. CDR1 is LNHDA, CDR2 SQIVND, per germline (reference sequence). The DNA for the CDR3 is TGTGCCAGTAGTATCTGGACTAGCGGGAACAATGAGCAGTTCTTC. Its translation is CASSIWTSGNNEQFF.

CDR3 sequence: CAFEKGGFEQYF. The CDR3 DNA follows: TGTGCCTTTGAAAAGGGGGGGTTCGAGCAGTACTTC. V and J are TRBV30 and TRBJ2-7; a weak D match, TRBD2 (7 bases). CDR1 GTSNPN and CDR2 SVGIG come from the germline V gene (reference sequence). V shed 7 bases and J shed 6 bases, with 16 bases lying between them. This CDR3 has 12 amino acids.

V gene TRBV6-5 combines with J gene TRBJ1-1; weak D call: TRBD1 (6 bases). Germline V lookup: CDR1 MNHEY, CDR2 SVGAGI. The CDR3 sequence is 13 residues long. The germline V and J ends were trimmed by 0 bases and 7 bases, with 9 bases remaining between them. The CDR3 region has the DNA TGTGCCAGCAGTTACTCGGCGGACAGTGAAGCTTTCTTT. It yields the protein CASSYSADSEAFF.

The chain combines TRBV7-3 with TRBJ2-1, with 12 positions matching TRBD2. V lost 5 bases and J lost 7; bases outside the gene matches: 6. The CDR3 spans 15 residues. CDR1 SGHTA and CDR2 FQGTGA come from the germline V gene. The CDR3 reads CASSRPTSGSNEQFF. For the CDR3, the DNA is TGTGCCAGCAGCCGCCCGACTAGCGGGAGTAATGAGCAGTTCTTC.

CDR3 protein: CASTSGEGQETQYF. The CDR3 DNA reads as TGTGCCAGCACCTCCGGCGAGGGTCAAGAGACCCAGTACTTC. The chain couples TRBV7-9 to TRBJ2-5; tentative D call: TRBD2 (5 bases). Germline V gene sequence: CDR1 SEHNR, CDR2 FQNEAQ (reference sequence). Trimming removed 7 bases at V and 2 bases at J, with 14 bases between. The CDR3 length is 14 residues.

V usage is TRBV19 and J usage is TRBJ2-7, with D maybe TRBD2 (5 bases). Trimming stripped 5 bases from V and 3 bases from J, with 14 bases between. The CDR3 loop spans 14 amino acids. Germline V gene data show CDR1 as LNHDA and CDR2 as SQIVND (reference sequence). The DNA of the CDR3 is TGTGCCAGTAGTCGTCCGGGATCACACTACGAGCAGTACTTC. This translates into CASSRPGSHYEQYF.

The CDR3 loop reads CAWSAGGRFTEAFF. In nucleotides, the CDR3 is TGTGCCTGGAGTGCGGGGGGAAGATTCACTGAAGCTTTCTTT. The chain links TRBV30 to TRBJ1-1; TRBD1 might be the D (5 bases). The V end was cut by 1 base, the J end by 4 bases, with 13 bases between. The CDR3 is made up of 14 amino acids. Per germline, CDR1 GTSNPN and CDR2 SVGIG (reference sequence).

V usage is TRBV5-6 and J usage is TRBJ1-4, with D hard to call. Germline values: CDR1 SGHDT, CDR2 YYEEEE. Trimming left V 1 base short and J 8 bases short, with 12 bases between. The CDR3 extends over 14 amino acids. CDR3 in amino acids: CASSLWRVREKLFF. The CDR3 bases are TGTGCCAGCAGCTTGTGGAGGGTTAGAGAAAAACTGTTTTTT.

The chain uses TRBV9 and TRBJ1-1; D perhaps matches TRBD1 (5 bases). CDR1 and CDR2 (germline): SGDLS, YYNGEE. This CDR3 region has 14 residues. The V end was cut by 0 bases, the J end by 1 base, with 7 bases between. In DNA form, the CDR3 reads TGTGCCAGCAGCGTAGTAGGGGCGAACACTGAAGCTTTCTTT. Translated, it gives CASSVVGANTEAFF. Based on the CDR3 plus reference TRBV9 and TRBJ1-1, the full variable domain is DSGVTQTPKHLITATGQRVTLRCSPRSGDLSVYWYQQSLDQGLQFLIQYYNGEERAKGNILERFSAQQFPDLHSELNLSSLELGDSALYFCASSVVGANTEAFFGQGTRLTVV.

The chain combines TRBV5-8 with TRBJ1-1, with D possibly TRBD1 on 5 matching bases. The CDR3 totals 12 residues. Germline CDR1 is SGHTS and CDR2 is YDEGEE. Trimming left V 8 bases short and J 8 bases short, with 16 bases between. CDR3: CASYRFGREAFF. CDR3 sequence (DNA): TGTGCCAGTTACAGGTTTGGAAGGGAAGCTTTCTTT. Supplemented by reference TRBV5-8 and TRBJ1-1, the full variable domain reads EAGVTQSPTHLIKTRGQQATLRCSPISGHTSVYWYQQALGLGLQFLLWYDEGEERNRGNFPPRFSGRQFPNYSSELNVNALELEDSALYLCASYRFGREAFFGQGTRLTVV.

The genes are TRBV18 and TRBJ2-1; the match to TRBD2 covers 10 bases. CDR1 KGHSH and CDR2 LQKENI come from the germline V gene. V lost 3 bases and J lost 9; bases outside the gene matches: 8. This CDR3 is 15 amino acids long. The CDR3 DNA reads TGTGCCAGCTCACCGCGGGCTAGCGGGAGTATTGAGCAGTTCTTC. Its translation is CASSPRASGSIEQFF.

The J gene is TRBJ2-3, the V gene TRBV9; 14 positions match TRBD2. The germline V gene encodes CDR1 SGDLS and CDR2 YYNGEE. V trimming: 4 bases; J trimming: 6 bases; junction bases outside the gene matches: 7. CDR3 length: 16 residues. DNA of the CDR3: TGTGCCAGCAGCTCCGGACTAGCGGGAGGTCGTGATACGCAGTATTTT. Its translation is CASSSGLAGGRDTQYF.

The chain couples TRBV5-6 to TRBJ1-1; no definite D call. V was trimmed by 5 bases and J by 7 bases, leaving 9 bases between them. The V gene's germline CDR1 is SGHDT and CDR2 YYEEEE. This CDR3 contains 11 residues. The CDR3 here is CASSSRGEAFF. CDR3 bases: TGTGCCAGCAGTTCCCGGGGTGAAGCTTTCTTT.

The chain employs TRBV11-3 and TRBJ2-5, with 8 bases fitting TRBD2. The CDR3 covers 15 residues. V was clipped by 2 bases and J by 3 bases; unmatched bases: 5. CDR1 SGHNT and CDR2 YENEEA come from the germline V gene. CDR3 protein: CASSLPAGVEETQYF. The CDR3 bases are TGTGCCAGCAGCTTACCAGCGGGAGTAGAAGAGACCCAGTACTTC.

The chain recombines TRBV19 with TRBJ1-5, with D possibly TRBD1 on 5 matching bases. CDR1 and CDR2 from the germline V gene are LNHDA and SQIVND (reference sequence). With 2 bases removed from V and 0 bases from J, the gap between germline ends came to 11 bases. This CDR3 is 16 amino acids long. Here the CDR3 reads CASSIRQTSSNQPQHF. The CDR3 bases are TGTGCCAGTAGTATAAGACAGACCTCTAGCAATCAGCCCCAGCATTTT.

J is TRBJ1-1 and V is TRBV30; 8 bases are shared with TRBD1. This CDR3 has 14 amino acids. In germline, CDR1 is GTSNPN, CDR2 SVGIG (reference sequence). The CDR3 sequence is CAERLGTGYTEAFF. Written as DNA, the CDR3 is TGTGCTGAACGCCTCGGGACAGGATACACTGAAGCTTTCTTT.

The J gene is TRBJ2-7, the V gene TRBV18, with 8 nucleotides matching TRBD2. Germline V gene lookup returns CDR1 KGHSH and CDR2 LQKENI. The CDR3 totals 16 residues. J was trimmed by 4 bases and V by 6 bases; bases with no gene match: 14. This CDR3 is CASSPSRSGGGYEQYF. In DNA, the CDR3 is TGTGCCAGCTCGCCCTCGAGGAGCGGGGGAGGGTACGAGCAGTACTTC.

This chain connects TRBV11-3 to TRBJ2-7; the D gene is possibly TRBD1 (6 bases). There are 13 residues in the CDR3. Germline CDR1 reads SGHNT; CDR2 reads YENEEA. Trimming cost V 6 bases and J 2 bases, with 11 bases left between them. As DNA, the CDR3 is TGTGCCAGCAGAAGAGGGGGAACCTACGAGCAGTACTTC. Translation gives CASRRGGTYEQYF.

This chain joins TRBV7-3 and TRBJ2-5; D is possibly TRBD2 (5 bases). CDR3 length: 14 residues. V lost 5 bases and J 2 bases, leaving 12 bases between the germline ends. Germline V CDR1 and CDR2: SGHTA, FQGTGA. In DNA, the CDR3 is TGTGCCAGCAGCCCCCTAGCTGAACAAGAGACCCAGTACTTC. Its translation is CASSPLAEQETQYF.

The rearrangement uses TRBV19 and TRBJ2-2, with a possible D match to TRBD1 (5 bases). Germline lookup yields CDR1 LNHDA and CDR2 SQIVND (reference sequence). Trimming removed 5 bases at V and 5 bases at J, with 12 bases between. This CDR3 is built from 14 residues. The CDR3 DNA follows: TGTGCCAGTAGTCTCAGGGAAGGGACCGGGGAGCTGTTTTTT. It translates to CASSLREGTGELFF.

The J gene is TRBJ1-1, the V gene TRBV11-2, with D hard to call. Germline V lookup: CDR1 SGHAT, CDR2 FQNNGV. The V end lost 1 base, the J end lost 8 bases, and 11 bases lay between the germline ends. CDR3 size: 13 residues. CDR3 bases: TGTGCCAGCAGCTTAGTCGCCGGCAGGGAAGCTTTCTTT. Translating it yields CASSLVAGREAFF.

The CDR3 nucleotides are TGTGCCAGCGTTCTGGGGACTAGCACAGATACGCAGTATTTT. Its protein product is CASVLGTSTDTQYF. J is TRBJ2-3 and V is TRBV6-1; the D gene is possibly TRBD2 (6 bases). V gave up 8 bases and J gave up 0 bases, with 12 bases separating them. CDR3 length: 14 residues. The V gene's germline CDR1 is MNHNS and CDR2 SASEGT.